This T cell receptor beta chain was sequenced for a study of OX40 agonist ivuxolimab in advanced cancers. For the study in its entirety: Ivuxolimab was a fully human IgG2 agonistic monoclonal antibody targeting the costimulatory receptor OX40 (CD134). Intravenous ivuxolimab was administered to patients every 2 weeks at six dose levels: 0.01, 0.1, 0.3, 1.5, 3 and 10 mg/kg. Of the 50 to 55 patients in dose escalation, about 20 had hepatocellular carcinoma, around 15 had melanoma, 9 had renal cell carcinoma and 9 had head and neck cancer. A male proportion of roughly 80% and a mean age of approximately 62 years, ranging from roughly 23 to 79, were recorded for the dose-escalation cohort. Prior anti-PD-1, anti-PD-L1 or anti-CTLA-4 therapy was permitted, and checkpoint inhibitors had been received by less than 45% of dose-escalation patients. Partial responses were achieved by three dose-escalation patients, of whom one had hepatocellular carcinoma and two had cutaneous melanoma. Peripheral TCRbeta sequencing was intended to test whether TCR sequence diversity was altered and clonal T-cell expansion was caused by ivuxolimab. The paper covers the monotherapy dose-escalation part of the phase I ivuxolimab trial, which included N = 52 patients.

Patients with autoimmune disease history or receiving systemic immunosuppression were excluded from the trial. In every dose cohort, peripheral blood was drawn for TCR sequencing at baseline, cycle 4 day 1, and cycle 7 day 1. The samples were drawn from a first-in-human, open-label, multicenter phase I dose-escalation trial of ivuxolimab. The trial enrolled adults with locally advanced or metastatic head and neck squamous cell, hepatocellular, melanoma or renal cell carcinoma. Before TCR sequencing, CD4+ T cells and CD8+ T cells from peripheral blood were sorted into separate populations. To sequence the TCRbeta CDR3 region, genomic DNA was isolated from the sorted cells. The immunoSEQ Assay was used for sequencing of TCRbeta CDR3 regions. In its TCRdb copy, this immuneACCESS table keeps in-frame sequences only and misses some clones. Where compared with another copy, unresolved V genes explain less than half of these, and the others have no known cause. In all, the sample holds around 70,000 clones, and 81% of those were seen once. About 5% of the sample is held by the ten biggest clonotypes.

As to this clone: Its antigen is not yet known. Base-call qualities are not available, and no considerably larger clone is one nucleotide away.

The CDR1 and CDR2 encoded by the germline V gene are MNHNS and SASEGT. Spanning cysteine to phenylalanine, the CDR3 consists of 13 amino acids. This entry keeps only the CDR3 DNA: 39 bases, framed from base 1. Deletion took 5 bases off V and 2 bases off J, with a span of 8 bases between the germline ends. Points the paper makes about the study in general: Low levels of normalized T-cell clonal expansion were also seen in some nonresponding patients. Clonal expansion of both CD4+ and CD8+ blood T cells was observed from baseline to week 6 at doses 0.1 to 3.0 mg/kg. In the 0.1-3.0 mg/kg groups, partial responders had among the lowest normalized peripheral clonal expansion, particularly in CD8+ T cells. After ivuxolimab, CD8+ T cells had more expanded clones than CD4+ T cells on average. Antigen specificity was not determined for the clonally expanded peripheral T cells.

This clonotype originated in an adult with an advanced solid tumor such as melanoma, head and neck, liver or kidney cancer. The sequenced sample was CD4+ or CD8+ T cells sorted from blood, obtained in a trial of the OX40 agonist ivuxolimab. The chain links TRBV6-1 with TRBJ2-3, with the D gene not confidently named. The bases are TGTGCCAGCAGTAGGCCAGCCACAGATACGCAGTATTTT. It specifies CASSRPATDTQYF.